This passage covers 21 T cell receptor beta chains from one sample sequenced in a study of naive and memory T cell subsets. Both TRBC1 and TRBC2 were covered by a beta constant-region primer of two equimolar oligonucleotides. The ligated cDNA underwent four PCR rounds using SP2 and nested alpha and beta constant-region primers. TCRdb re-called the UMI-ligation and nested PCR reads through MiXCR, storing one row per CDR3 protein. Of 140,000 to 150,000 distinct CDR3 sequences in the sample, 22% were seen once. Study results and caveats: Possibly reflecting memory cells re-expressing CD45RA, a few larger clonotypes occurred in naive repertoires, especially CD8.

No antigen has been identified for these receptors. The material sequenced was naive CD4+ T cells from blood. The receptors shown here come from a human donor in good health.

This clonotype was detected only once. This rearrangement joins TRBV6-2 or TRBV6-3 to TRBJ2-3; D is possibly TRBD2 (5 bases). The CDR3 runs 16 residues. V was clipped by 6 bases and J by 3 bases, with 19 bases between them. Looked up from germline, CDR1 is MNHEY and CDR2 is SVGEGT. CDR3 sequence: CASSSYGDGKTDTQYF. The CDR3 DNA reads TGTGCCAGCAGCAGTTACGGAGACGGGAAAACAGATACGCAGTATTTT.

The rearrangement joins TRBV24-1 to TRBJ2-3; D is unresolved. The germline V and J ends were trimmed by 4 bases and 0 bases, with 13 bases remaining between them. CDR1 KGHDR and CDR2 SFDVKD come from the germline V gene. The CDR3 runs 16 residues. The CDR3 loop is CATSEGGSSSTDTQYF. The DNA for the CDR3 is TGTGCCACCAGTGAGGGCGGCTCCTCTAGCACAGATACGCAGTATTTT.

V gene TRBV2 combines with J gene TRBJ2-3, with 9 positions matching TRBD2. V was clipped by 1 base and J by 4 bases; unmatched bases: 9. Per germline, CDR1 SNHLY and CDR2 FYNNEI. The CDR3 consists of 17 residues. CDR3 nucleotides: TGTGCCAGCAGTGAAGAGGGCAGCGGGAGGTTTGCAGATACGCAGTATTTT. It codes for CASSEEGSGRFADTQYF.

This clonotype was observed a handful of times. The V gene is TRBV27, the J gene TRBJ1-2; 8 nucleotides match TRBD1. The germline gives CDR1 MNHEY, CDR2 SMNVEV (reference sequence). V was pared by 2 bases and J by 4 bases, with 9 bases of the junction left unmatched. The CDR3 is 16 residues long. CDR3 in DNA: TGTGCCAGCAGTTTAGCGGGGACAGGAGGGATCTATGGCTACACCTTC. It yields the protein CASSLAGTGGIYGYTF.

This clonotype has just a few counts. The J gene is TRBJ2-7, the V gene TRBV9, with a tentative D call TRBD1 (6 bases). V was clipped by 0 bases and J by 1 base, with 14 bases between them. The germline V gene encodes CDR1 SGDLS and CDR2 YYNGEE. This CDR3 is built from 16 residues. The CDR3 nucleotides are TGTGCCAGCAGCGTAGGGGCCGGGCAGGGGTCCTACGAGCAGTACTTC. Residues: CASSVGAGQGSYEQYF.

A few counts support this clonotype. V gene TRBV10-3 combines with J gene TRBJ1-6; possibly TRBD1 for D (5 bases). The CDR3 consists of 14 residues. Trimming stripped 5 bases from V and 5 bases from J, with 10 bases between. Germline V gene data show CDR1 as ENHRY and CDR2 as SYGVKD. The CDR3 loop is CAISPGRNNSPLHF. CDR3 coding DNA: TGTGCCATCAGTCCGGGACGGAATAATTCACCCCTCCACTTT.

This chain's CDR3 is CASRRPGRANYGYTF. CDR3 nucleotide sequence: TGTGCCAGCAGACGACCGGGAAGAGCTAACTATGGCTACACCTTC. The chain employs TRBV6-5 and TRBJ1-2; D call uncertain. CDR1 and CDR2 from the germline V gene are MNHEY and SVGAGI. CDR3 length equals 15 residues. V lost 6 bases and J 0 bases, leaving 14 bases between the germline ends.

This clonotype was found a few times. The chain uses TRBV12-5 and TRBJ2-5; 7 bases align to TRBD1. Germline V gene data show CDR1 as LGHNT and CDR2 as FRNRAP. The CDR3 sequence is 14 residues long. V lost 5 bases and J lost 2; bases outside the gene matches: 5. The CDR3 here is CASGLRTGQETQYF. CDR3 coding DNA: TGTGCTAGTGGTCTCCGGACAGGACAAGAGACCCAGTACTTC.

The gene calls are TRBV6-6 and TRBJ2-7; TRBD1 aligns across 9 bases. Germline values: CDR1 MNHNY, CDR2 SVGAGI (reference sequence). This CDR3 region has 18 residues. V shed 0 bases, J shed 5 bases, and the junction held 14 bases outside the gene matches. The CDR3 DNA reads TGTGCCAGCAGTTACTCGATTTCGTCCGGGACAGGGAGTCACGAGCAGTACTTC. This sequence encodes CASSYSISSGTGSHEQYF.

This clonotype was observed a handful of times. The chain links TRBV7-9 to TRBJ2-6; TRBD1 agrees at 9 bases. Per the germline V gene, CDR1 is SEHNR and CDR2 is FQNEAQ (reference sequence). With 2 bases clipped from V and 4 bases from J, the junction kept 9 bases outside the gene matches. The CDR3 extends over 18 amino acids. CDR3 sequence reads: CASSLLGTGRSGANVLTF. The CDR3 DNA follows: TGTGCCAGCAGCTTATTGGGGACAGGGCGTTCCGGGGCCAACGTCCTGACTTTC.

The CDR3 region has the DNA TGTGCCAGCAGTTTCAACCAGATCTCCGAGCAGTACTTC. Protein sequence: CASSFNQISEQYF. The rearrangement uses TRBV6-2 or TRBV6-3 and TRBJ2-7; D is unclear. Germline V gene data show CDR1 as MNHEY and CDR2 as SVGEGT. This CDR3 has 13 residues. Trimming took off 4 bases at V and 6 bases at J, with 13 bases between the two ends.

The chain has TRBV3-1 and TRBJ1-5, with 9 nucleotides matching TRBD1. The CDR3 runs 15 residues. Germline assignment: CDR1 LGHDT and CDR2 YNNKEL (reference sequence). The junction had 2 bases not matched to a gene; V was cut back by 1 base and J by 4 bases. As DNA, the CDR3 is TGTGCCAGCAGCCAAGCAGACAGGGGGAATCAGCCCCAGCATTTT. As protein: CASSQADRGNQPQHF. Complete variable domain (other parts from reference TRBV3-1 and TRBJ1-5): DTAVSQTPKYLVTQMGNDKSIKCEQNLGHDTMYWYKQDSKKFLKIMFSYNNKELIINETVPNRFSPKSPDKAHLNLHINSLELGDSAVYFCASSQADRGNQPQHFGDGTRLSIL.

V usage is TRBV12-3 or TRBV12-4 and J usage is TRBJ1-2; TRBD1 aligns across 8 bases. The junction had 2 bases not matched to a gene; V was cut back by 1 base and J by 4 bases. The CDR3 consists of 14 residues. CDR3 loop: CASSLVRGRYGYTF. The CDR3 DNA is TGTGCCAGCAGTTTAGTCAGGGGGCGCTATGGCTACACCTTC.

The chain uses TRBV12-3 or TRBV12-4 and TRBJ2-1, with a weak D call TRBD1 (6 bases). V lost 6 bases to trimming and J lost 3 bases, with 15 bases between them. The CDR3 consists of 15 residues. The CDR3 bases are TGTGCCAGCAGGGTAGATGGACAGATCTACAATGAGCAGTTCTTC. Its protein product is CASRVDGQIYNEQFF.

This clonotype has only a few counts. The rearrangement uses TRBV5-1 and TRBJ2-1, with 13 bases aligning to TRBD2. This CDR3 has 18 amino acids. The trim removed 2 bases at V and 2 bases at J, leaving 7 bases unmatched. Germline V gene data show CDR1 as SGHRS and CDR2 as YFSETQ. CDR3: CASSLRTSGRSTYNEQFF. CDR3 coding DNA: TGCGCCAGCAGCTTACGGACTAGCGGGAGATCGACCTACAATGAGCAGTTCTTC. Combining the CDR3 with reference TRBV5-1 and TRBJ2-1 gives the whole variable domain KAGVTQTPRYLIKTRGQQVTLSCSPISGHRSVSWYQQTPGQGLQFLFEYFSETQRNKGNFPGRFSGRQFSNSRSEMNVSTLELGDSALYLCASSLRTSGRSTYNEQFFGPGTRLTVL.

This chain uses TRBV7-2 with TRBJ2-3, with D possibly being TRBD1 or TRBD2 (5 bases each). Germline V gene sequence: CDR1 SGHTA, CDR2 FQGNSA. Trimming left V 3 bases short and J 6 bases short, with 13 bases between. The CDR3 consists of 14 residues. The CDR3 loop is CASSLMRGSDTQYF. In nucleotides, the CDR3 is TGTGCCAGCAGCTTGATGAGGGGCTCGGATACGCAGTATTTT.

The chain employs TRBV14 and TRBJ2-1; 9 positions agree with TRBD1. Germline V lookup: CDR1 SGHDN, CDR2 FVKESK. V was clipped by 2 bases and J by 4 bases; unmatched bases: 6. The CDR3 spans 16 residues. The CDR3 coding sequence is TGTGCCAGCAGCCAAACAGGGGGCCTCATATACAATGAGCAGTTCTTC. Protein sequence: CASSQTGGLIYNEQFF.

This chain joins TRBV28 and TRBJ2-1; the D gene is possibly TRBD1 (7 bases). V lost 5 bases, J lost 2 bases, and 22 bases lay in between. This CDR3 contains 18 residues. Per the germline V gene, CDR1 is MDHEN and CDR2 is SYDVKM. CDR3 coding DNA: TGTGCCAGCAGTCCACTTCTGGGTGGAGGGGGCACCTACAATGAGCAGTTCTTC. Translating it yields CASSPLLGGGGTYNEQFF.

The rearrangement uses TRBV2 and TRBJ1-2, with no clear D. Trimming stripped 3 bases from V and 8 bases from J, with 13 bases between. The V gene's germline CDR1 is SNHLY and CDR2 FYNNEI. This CDR3 comprises 13 residues. In DNA form, the CDR3 reads TGTGCCAGCAGTGAGGACCACGAAGGGGGCTACACCTTC. This sequence encodes CASSEDHEGGYTF.

The rearrangement links TRBV11-2 to TRBJ2-1; 7 bases align to TRBD2. Germline CDR1 reads SGHAT; CDR2 reads FQNNGV. CDR3 size: 17 residues. V shed 0 bases and J 0 bases; nucleotides not matched to a gene: 5. CDR3 amino acids: CASSLESLAASYNEQFF. CDR3 DNA sequence: TGTGCCAGCAGCTTAGAAAGTCTAGCGGCCTCCTACAATGAGCAGTTCTTC.

A few counts support this clonotype. The chain combines TRBV28 with TRBJ2-7; D not resolved. Trimming took off 8 bases at V and 1 base at J, with 3 bases between the two ends. Germline CDR1 is MDHEN and CDR2 is SYDVKM. The length of the CDR3 is 10 residues. CDR3 residues: CASQSYEQYF. CDR3 in DNA: TGTGCCAGCCAGTCCTACGAGCAGTACTTC.